This T cell receptor (beta chain) was obtained from a study of response to subunit inactivated influenza vaccine. Each CDR3 protein gets one entry after TCRdb re-called the RT-PCR reads with MiXCR. The top ten hold 1.9% of the sample, which has 400,000 to 550,000 distinct CDR3 sequences, around 25% seen once. Notes on the study in general: Authors suggested few new T cells are recruited by each seasonal influenza vaccination.

CDR1 is SGHTA and CDR2 is FQGNSA in the germline V gene. The CDR3 spans 12 amino acids, including both terminal residues. This clonotype was seen a handful of times. What it recognizes is unknown. This CDR3 fails to terminate in the conserved phenylalanine or tryptophan, so it likely reflects a read error. The DNA is omitted, as the CDR3 cannot be located on it reliably, and the CDR3 follows TCRdb's listing. The sequencing used CD4+ T cells sorted from PBMCs, collected roughly 5 days after vaccination. The clonotype originates from a man aged 50-59 years who received an inactivated influenza vaccine. The V and J genes are TRBV7-2 and TRBJ2-1; the listed D gene, TRBD2, was not tested against the DNA. CDR3: CASSLGTGGAWV.